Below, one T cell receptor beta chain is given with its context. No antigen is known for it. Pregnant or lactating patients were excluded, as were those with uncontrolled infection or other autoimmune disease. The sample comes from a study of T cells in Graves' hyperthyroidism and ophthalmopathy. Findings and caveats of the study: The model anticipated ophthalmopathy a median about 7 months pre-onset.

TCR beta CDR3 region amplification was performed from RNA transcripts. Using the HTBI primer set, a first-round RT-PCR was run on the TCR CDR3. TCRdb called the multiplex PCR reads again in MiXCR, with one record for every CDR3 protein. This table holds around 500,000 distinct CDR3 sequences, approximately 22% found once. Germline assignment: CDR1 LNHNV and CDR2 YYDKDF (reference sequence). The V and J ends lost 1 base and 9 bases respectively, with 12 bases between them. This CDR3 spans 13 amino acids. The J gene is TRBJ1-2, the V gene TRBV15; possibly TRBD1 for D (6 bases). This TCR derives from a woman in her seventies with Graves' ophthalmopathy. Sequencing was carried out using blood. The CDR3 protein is CATSRVLQGSYTF. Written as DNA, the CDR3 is TGTGCCACCAGCAGAGTTTTACAGGGCAGCTACACCTTC.